This T cell receptor (beta chain) appears in the sequencing data of a study of cytomegalovirus exposure and HLA in healthy donors. The CDR3 contains 13 residues. Between the trimmed V and J ends, which lost 7 bases and 0 bases, there was a span of 7 bases. The germline CDR1 and CDR2 sequences are SNHLY and FYNNEI. PCR used 60 Vbeta primers and 13 Jbeta primers. Assay: immunoSEQ multiplex PCR; the TCRdb copy retains only in-frame clones and omits some. Altogether about 180,000 clones are present, roughly 79% being singletons, with the ten largest covering roughly 4.5%. The source is a woman under 30 in good health and CMV-seropositive. The chain employs TRBV2 and TRBJ1-3; no reliable D call. Sample: PBMCs. CDR3 region: CASTGPSGNTIYF. DNA of the CDR3: TGTGCCAGCACAGGCCCCTCTGGAAACACCATATATTTT. Full variable domain (outside the CDR3, taken from reference TRBV2 and TRBJ1-3): EPEVTQTPSHQVTQMGQEVILRCVPISNHLYFYWYRQILGQKVEFLVSFYNNEISEKSEIFDDQFSVERPDGSNFTLKIRSTKLEDSAMYFCASTGPSGNTIYFGEGSWLTVV.